There are many counts of the clone carrying this TCR beta chain. These data originate in a study of low-dose radiotherapy and immunotherapy resistance in tumors. First-strand cDNA used TRAV- and TRBV-specific primers, covering alpha and beta chains. A constant-region primer paired with the V-primer adapter amplified TCRs over approximately 18 PCR cycles. mRNA that had been isolated underwent amplification through in vitro transcription. From the reads, TCRdb called clonotypes with MiXCR, one entry per CDR3 protein. The table shows 75,000 to 95,000 distinct CDR3 sequences, with roughly a tenth occurring only once. Time point meaning: before trial treatment. Every donor's regimen consisted of nivolumab, ipilimumab, aspirin, low-dose cyclophosphamide and low-dose radiotherapy. The input for sequencing was PBMCs, taken before treatment. This receptor was obtained from a male donor with prostate cancer.

The CDR3 sequence is CASSKTGLTEAFF. The CDR3 bases are TGTGCCAGCAGCAAGACAGGGCTCACTGAAGCTTTCTTT. The chain links TRBV7-2 to TRBJ1-1; 7 nucleotides agree with TRBD1. Germline loops: CDR1 SGHTA, CDR2 FQGNSA. V gave up 5 bases and J gave up 4 bases; unmatched junction bases: 4. This CDR3 is 13 amino acids long.